This passage covers 2 T cell receptor beta chains from one sample sequenced in a study of CD8 T cells in Susac syndrome. When the RNA was reverse transcribed, random hexamers were used with an input of roughly 0.45 to 1 ug. TCRdb re-derived calls from the immunoSEQ multiplex PCR reads in MiXCR, one entry per CDR3 protein. The repertoire includes almost 450,000 distinct CDR3 sequences, approximately 85% of them detected once, and under 0.15% sits in the top ten. Sequenced sample: CD8+ T cells from PBMCs. These receptors were taken from a human donor with multiple sclerosis.

V usage is TRBV5-4 and J usage is TRBJ2-1; D might be TRBD2 (5 bases). Germline V CDR1 and CDR2: SGHNT, YYREEE (reference sequence). V was trimmed by 4 bases and J by 4 bases, leaving 18 bases between them. The CDR3 length is 16 residues. The chain's CDR3 is CASSPMKKRRYNEQFF. CDR3 sequence (DNA): TGTGCCAGCAGCCCCATGAAGAAGCGGAGATACAATGAGCAGTTCTTC.

This sequence joins TRBV13 and TRBJ2-1; 10 positions agree with TRBD2. The CDR3 is made up of 13 amino acids. Germline V gene lookup returns CDR1 PRHDT and CDR2 FYEKMQ (reference sequence). The V segment lost 2 bases and the J segment 13 bases; nucleotides outside the gene matches: 5. The chain's CDR3 is CASSLPSGGDQFF. In DNA, the CDR3 is TGTGCCAGCAGCTTACCCAGCGGGGGGGATCAGTTCTTC.